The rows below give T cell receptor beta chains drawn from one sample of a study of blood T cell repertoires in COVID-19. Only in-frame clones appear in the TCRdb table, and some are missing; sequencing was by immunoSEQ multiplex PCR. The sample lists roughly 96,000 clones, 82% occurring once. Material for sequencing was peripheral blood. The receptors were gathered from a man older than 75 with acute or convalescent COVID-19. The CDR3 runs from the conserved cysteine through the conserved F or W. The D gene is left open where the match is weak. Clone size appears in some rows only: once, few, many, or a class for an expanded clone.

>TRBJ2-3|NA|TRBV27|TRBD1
CASSLYSLRDRGLDTQYF
TGTGCCAGCAGTTTATATTCCCTCCGGGACAGGGGTTTAGATACGCAGTATTTT
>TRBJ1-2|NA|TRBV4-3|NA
CASSQDLTGIGYTF
TGCGCCAGCAGCCAAGATCTTACAGGGATCGGCTACACCTTC
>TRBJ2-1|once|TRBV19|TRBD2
CASRPAGGSHNEQFF
TGTGCCAGTAGACCAGCGGGAGGGTCCCACAATGAGCAGTTCTTC
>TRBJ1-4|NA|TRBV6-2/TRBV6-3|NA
CASSNTGMGEKLFF
TGTGCCAGCAGCAACACAGGGATGGGTGAAAAACTGTTTTTT
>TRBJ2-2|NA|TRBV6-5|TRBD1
CAGKDRGFTGELFF
TGTGCCGGAAAAGACAGGGGCTTTACCGGGGAGCTGTTTTTT
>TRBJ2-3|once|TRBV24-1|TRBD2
CATSLADTDTQYF
TGTGCCACCAGCCTAGCGGACACAGATACGCAGTATTTT
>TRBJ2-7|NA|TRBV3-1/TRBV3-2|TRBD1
CASSQVPTGGYEQYF
TGTGCCAGCAGCCAAGTGCCGACAGGGGGCTACGAGCAGTACTTC
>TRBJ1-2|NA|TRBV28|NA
CASSPPTGMDGYTF
TGTGCCAGCAGTCCCCCTACAGGGATGGACGGCTACACCTTC
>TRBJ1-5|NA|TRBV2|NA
CASSEGTAVSNQPQHF
TGTGCCAGCAGTGAAGGGACAGCTGTTTCAAATCAGCCCCAGCATTTT
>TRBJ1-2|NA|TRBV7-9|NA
CASSRTALDGYTF
TGTGCCAGCAGCAGGACAGCGTTAGATGGCTACACCTTC
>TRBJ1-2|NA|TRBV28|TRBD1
CASSPGTGRVSYTF
TGTGCCAGCAGTCCCGGGACAGGGAGGGTCAGCTACACCTTC
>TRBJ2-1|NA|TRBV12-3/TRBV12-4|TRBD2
CASSLEGREEQFF
TGTGCCAGCAGTTTAGAAGGGCGGGAGGAGCAGTTCTTC
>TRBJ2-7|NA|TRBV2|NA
CASRLLLGGAYEQYF
TGTGCCAGCAGGCTACTTTTAGGCGGGGCCTACGAGCAGTACTTC
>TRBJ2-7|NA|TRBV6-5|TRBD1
CASYPGQGTKQYF
TGTGCCAGCTACCCGGGACAGGGAACGAAGCAGTACTTC
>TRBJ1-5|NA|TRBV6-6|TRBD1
CASSYGTGTGNQPQHF
TGTGCCAGCAGTTACGGGACAGGGACGGGCAATCAGCCCCAGCATTTT
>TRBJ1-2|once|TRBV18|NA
CASSPSGQNYGYTF
TGTGCCAGCTCACCTTCTGGACAGAACTATGGCTACACCTTC
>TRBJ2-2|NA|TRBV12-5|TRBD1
CASGLITGTGTSAELFF
TGTGCTAGTGGTTTGATCACCGGGACAGGCACTTCTGCGGAGCTGTTTTTT
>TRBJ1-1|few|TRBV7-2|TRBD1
CASSFPMTGTMNTEAFF
TGTGCCAGCAGCTTCCCTATGACAGGGACGATGAACACTGAAGCTTTCTTT
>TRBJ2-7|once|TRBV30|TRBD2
CAWSPGLAGHEQYF
TGTGCCTGGAGTCCGGGACTAGCGGGTCACGAGCAGTACTTC
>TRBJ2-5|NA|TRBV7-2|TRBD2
CASSLAGDGWETQYF
TGTGCCAGCAGCCTAGCGGGAGATGGGTGGGAGACCCAGTACTTC
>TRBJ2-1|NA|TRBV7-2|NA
CASSLKDSGYNEQFF
TGTGCCAGCAGTCTGAAGGACAGTGGCTACAATGAGCAGTTCTTC
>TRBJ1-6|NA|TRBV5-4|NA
CASSPGGGSPLHF
TGTGCCAGCAGCCCGGGGGGGGGCTCACCCCTCCACTTT
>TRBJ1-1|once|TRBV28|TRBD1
CASKPPGQGTKFEAFF
TGTGCCAGCAAACCACCGGGACAGGGGACTAAATTTGAAGCTTTCTTT
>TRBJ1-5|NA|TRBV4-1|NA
CASSQDGQGNLPQHF
TGCGCCAGCAGCCAAGACGGGCAGGGCAACCTCCCCCAGCATTTT
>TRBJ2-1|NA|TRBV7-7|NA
CASSLGSNNEQFF
TGTGCCAGCAGCTTAGGTTCAAACAATGAGCAGTTCTTC
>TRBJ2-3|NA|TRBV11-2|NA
CASSLGLRGDTQYF
TGTGCCAGCAGCTTGGGACTCCGAGGGGATACGCAGTATTTT
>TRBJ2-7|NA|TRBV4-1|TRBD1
CASSQRQGNEQYF
TGCGCCAGCAGCCAACGACAGGGGAACGAGCAGTACTTC
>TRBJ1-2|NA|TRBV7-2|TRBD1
CASSYALTGGYGYTF
TGTGCCAGCAGCTACGCCTTGACAGGGGGCTATGGCTACACCTTC
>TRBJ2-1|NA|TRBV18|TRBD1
CASSDQGASSSYNEQFF
TGTGCCAGCTCAGACCAGGGGGCGTCGAGCTCCTACAATGAGCAGTTCTTC
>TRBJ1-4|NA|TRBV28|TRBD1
CASSLQGANEKLFF
TGTGCCAGCAGTTTACAGGGGGCGAATGAAAAACTGTTTTTT
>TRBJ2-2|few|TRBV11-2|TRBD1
CASRPGTGRTGELFF
TGTGCCAGCAGGCCCGGGACAGGGCGGACCGGGGAGCTGTTTTTT